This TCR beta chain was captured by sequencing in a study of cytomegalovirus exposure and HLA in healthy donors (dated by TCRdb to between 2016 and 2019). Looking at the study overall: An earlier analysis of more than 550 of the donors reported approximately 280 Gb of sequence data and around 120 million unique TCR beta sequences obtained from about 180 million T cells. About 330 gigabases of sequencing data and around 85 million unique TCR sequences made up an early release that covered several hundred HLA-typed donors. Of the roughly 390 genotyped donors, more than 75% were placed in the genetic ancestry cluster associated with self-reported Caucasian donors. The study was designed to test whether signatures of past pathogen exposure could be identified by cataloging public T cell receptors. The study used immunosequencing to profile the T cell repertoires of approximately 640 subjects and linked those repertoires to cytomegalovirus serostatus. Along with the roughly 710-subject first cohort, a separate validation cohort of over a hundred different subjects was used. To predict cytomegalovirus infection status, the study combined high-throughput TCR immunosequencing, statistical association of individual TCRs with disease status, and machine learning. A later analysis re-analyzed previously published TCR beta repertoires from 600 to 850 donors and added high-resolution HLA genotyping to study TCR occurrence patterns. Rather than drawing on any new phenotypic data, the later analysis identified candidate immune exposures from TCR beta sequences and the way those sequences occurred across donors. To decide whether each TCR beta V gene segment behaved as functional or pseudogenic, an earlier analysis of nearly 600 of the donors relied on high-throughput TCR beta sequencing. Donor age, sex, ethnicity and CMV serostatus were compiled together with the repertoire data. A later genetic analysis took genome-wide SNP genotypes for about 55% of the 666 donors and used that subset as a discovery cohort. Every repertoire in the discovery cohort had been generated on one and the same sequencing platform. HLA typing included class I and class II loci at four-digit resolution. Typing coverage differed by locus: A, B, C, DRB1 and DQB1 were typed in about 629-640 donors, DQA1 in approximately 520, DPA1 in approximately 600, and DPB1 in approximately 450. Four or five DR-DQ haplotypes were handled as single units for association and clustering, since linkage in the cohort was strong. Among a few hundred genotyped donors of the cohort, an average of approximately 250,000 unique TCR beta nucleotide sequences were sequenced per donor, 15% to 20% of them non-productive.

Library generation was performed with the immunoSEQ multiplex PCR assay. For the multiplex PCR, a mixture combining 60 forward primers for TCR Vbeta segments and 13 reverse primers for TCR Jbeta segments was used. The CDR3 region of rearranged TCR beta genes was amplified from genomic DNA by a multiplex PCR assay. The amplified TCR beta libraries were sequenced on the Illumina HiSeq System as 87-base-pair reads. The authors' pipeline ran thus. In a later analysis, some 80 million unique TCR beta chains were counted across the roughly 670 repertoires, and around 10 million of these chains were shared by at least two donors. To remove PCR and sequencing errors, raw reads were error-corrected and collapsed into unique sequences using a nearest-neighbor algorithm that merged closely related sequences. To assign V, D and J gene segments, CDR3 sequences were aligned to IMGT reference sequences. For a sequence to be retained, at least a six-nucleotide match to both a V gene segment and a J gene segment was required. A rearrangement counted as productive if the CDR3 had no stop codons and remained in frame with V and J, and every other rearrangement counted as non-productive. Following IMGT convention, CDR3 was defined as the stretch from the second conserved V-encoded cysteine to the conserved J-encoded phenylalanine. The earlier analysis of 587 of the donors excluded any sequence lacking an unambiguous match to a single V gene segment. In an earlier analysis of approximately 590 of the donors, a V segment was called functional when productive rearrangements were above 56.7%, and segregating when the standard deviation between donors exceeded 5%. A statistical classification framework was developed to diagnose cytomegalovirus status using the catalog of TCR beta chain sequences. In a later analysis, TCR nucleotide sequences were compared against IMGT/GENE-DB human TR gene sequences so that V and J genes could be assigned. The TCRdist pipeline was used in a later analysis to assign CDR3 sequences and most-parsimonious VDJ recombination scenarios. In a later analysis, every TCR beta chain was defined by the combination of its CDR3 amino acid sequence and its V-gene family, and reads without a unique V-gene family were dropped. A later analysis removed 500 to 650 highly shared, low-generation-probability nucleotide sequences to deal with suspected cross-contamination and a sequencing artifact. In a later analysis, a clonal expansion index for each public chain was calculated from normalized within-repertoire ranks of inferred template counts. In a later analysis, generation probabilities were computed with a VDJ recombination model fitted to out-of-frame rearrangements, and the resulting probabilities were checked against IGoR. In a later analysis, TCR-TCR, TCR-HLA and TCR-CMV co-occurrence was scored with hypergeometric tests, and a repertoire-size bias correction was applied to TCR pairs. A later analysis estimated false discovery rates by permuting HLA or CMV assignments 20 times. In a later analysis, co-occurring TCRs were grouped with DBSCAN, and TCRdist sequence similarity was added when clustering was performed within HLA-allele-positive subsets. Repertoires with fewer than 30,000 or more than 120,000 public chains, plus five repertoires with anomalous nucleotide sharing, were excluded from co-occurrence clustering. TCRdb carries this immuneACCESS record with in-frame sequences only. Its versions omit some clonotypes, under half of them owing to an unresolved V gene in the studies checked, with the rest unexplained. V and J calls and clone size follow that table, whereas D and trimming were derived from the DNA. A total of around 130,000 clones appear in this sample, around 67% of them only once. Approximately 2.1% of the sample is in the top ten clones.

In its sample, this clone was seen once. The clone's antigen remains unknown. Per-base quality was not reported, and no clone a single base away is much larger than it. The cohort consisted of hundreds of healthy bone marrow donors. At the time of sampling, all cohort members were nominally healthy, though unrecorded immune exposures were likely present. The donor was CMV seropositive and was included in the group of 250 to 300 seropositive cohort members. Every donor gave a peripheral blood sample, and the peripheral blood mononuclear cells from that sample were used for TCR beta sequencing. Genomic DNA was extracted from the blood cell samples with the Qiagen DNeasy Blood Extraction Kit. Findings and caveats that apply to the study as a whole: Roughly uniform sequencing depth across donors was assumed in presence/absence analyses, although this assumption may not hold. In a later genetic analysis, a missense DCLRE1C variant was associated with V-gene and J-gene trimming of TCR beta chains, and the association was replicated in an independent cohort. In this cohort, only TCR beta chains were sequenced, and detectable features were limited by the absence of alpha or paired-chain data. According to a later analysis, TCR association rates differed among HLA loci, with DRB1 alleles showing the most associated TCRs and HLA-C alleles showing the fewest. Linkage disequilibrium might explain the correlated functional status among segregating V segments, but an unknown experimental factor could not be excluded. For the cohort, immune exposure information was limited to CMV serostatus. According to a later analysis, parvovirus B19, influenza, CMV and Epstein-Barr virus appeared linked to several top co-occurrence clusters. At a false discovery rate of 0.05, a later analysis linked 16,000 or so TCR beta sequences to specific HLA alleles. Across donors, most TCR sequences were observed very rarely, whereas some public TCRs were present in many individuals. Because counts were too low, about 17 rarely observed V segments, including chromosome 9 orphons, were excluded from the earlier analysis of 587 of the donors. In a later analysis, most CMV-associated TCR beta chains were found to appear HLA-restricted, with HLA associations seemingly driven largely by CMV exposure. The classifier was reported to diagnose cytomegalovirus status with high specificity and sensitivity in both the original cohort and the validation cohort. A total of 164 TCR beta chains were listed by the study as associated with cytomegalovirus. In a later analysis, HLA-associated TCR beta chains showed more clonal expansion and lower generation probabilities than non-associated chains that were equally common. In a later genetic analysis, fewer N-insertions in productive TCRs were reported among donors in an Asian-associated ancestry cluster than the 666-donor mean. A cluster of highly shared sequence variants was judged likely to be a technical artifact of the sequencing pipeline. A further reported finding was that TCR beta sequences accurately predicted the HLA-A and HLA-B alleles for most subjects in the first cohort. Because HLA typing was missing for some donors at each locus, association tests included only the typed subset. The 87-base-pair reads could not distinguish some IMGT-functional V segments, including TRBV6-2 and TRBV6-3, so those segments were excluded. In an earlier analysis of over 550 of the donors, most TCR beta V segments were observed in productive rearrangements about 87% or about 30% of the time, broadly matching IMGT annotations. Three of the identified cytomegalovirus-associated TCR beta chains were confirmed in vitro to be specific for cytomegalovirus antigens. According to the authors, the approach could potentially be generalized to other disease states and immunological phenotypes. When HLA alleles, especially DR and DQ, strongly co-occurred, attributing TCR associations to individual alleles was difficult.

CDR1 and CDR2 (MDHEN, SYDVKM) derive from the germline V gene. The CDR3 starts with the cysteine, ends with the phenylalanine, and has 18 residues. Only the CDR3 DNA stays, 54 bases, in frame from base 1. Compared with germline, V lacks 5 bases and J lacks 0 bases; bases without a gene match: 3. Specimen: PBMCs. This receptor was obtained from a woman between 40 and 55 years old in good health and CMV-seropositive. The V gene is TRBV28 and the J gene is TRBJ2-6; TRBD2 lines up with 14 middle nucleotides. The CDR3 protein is CASSPGLAGDSGANVLTF. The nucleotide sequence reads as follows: TGTGCCAGCAGTCCGGGACTAGCGGGGGACTCTGGGGCCAACGTCCTGACTTTC. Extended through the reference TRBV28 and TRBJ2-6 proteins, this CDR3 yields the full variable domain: DVKVTQSSRYLVKRTGEKVFLECVQDMDHENMFWYRQDPGLGLRLIYFSYDVKMKEKGDIPEGYSVSREKKERFSLILESASTNQTSMYLCASSPGLAGDSGANVLTFGAGSRLTVL.